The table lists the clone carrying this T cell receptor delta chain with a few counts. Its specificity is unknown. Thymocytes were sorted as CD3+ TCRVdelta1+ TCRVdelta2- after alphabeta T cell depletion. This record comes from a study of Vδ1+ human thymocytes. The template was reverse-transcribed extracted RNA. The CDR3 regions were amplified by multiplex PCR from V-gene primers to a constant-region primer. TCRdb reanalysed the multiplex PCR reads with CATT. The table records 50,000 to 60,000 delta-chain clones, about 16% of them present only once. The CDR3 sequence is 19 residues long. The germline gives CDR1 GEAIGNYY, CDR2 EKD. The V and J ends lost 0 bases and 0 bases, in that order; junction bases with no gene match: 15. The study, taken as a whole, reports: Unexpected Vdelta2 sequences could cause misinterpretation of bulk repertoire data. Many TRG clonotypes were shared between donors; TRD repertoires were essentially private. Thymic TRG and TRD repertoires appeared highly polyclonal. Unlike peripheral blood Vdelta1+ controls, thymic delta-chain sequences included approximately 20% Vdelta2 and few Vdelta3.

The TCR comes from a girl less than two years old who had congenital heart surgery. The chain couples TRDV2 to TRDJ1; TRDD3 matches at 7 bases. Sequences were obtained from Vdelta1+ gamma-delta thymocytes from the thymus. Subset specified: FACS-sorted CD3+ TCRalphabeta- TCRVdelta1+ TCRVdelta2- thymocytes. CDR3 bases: TGTGCCTGTGACACCGGGGGTTGGGTACTGGGGATAAACACCGATAAACTCATCTTT. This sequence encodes CACDTGGWVLGINTDKLIF.